The 23 T cell receptor beta chains below were found in one sample sequenced in a study of blood T cell repertoires in COVID-19. TCRdb keeps only in-frame clones here, not all; method: immunoSEQ multiplex PCR. The sample has about 180,000 clones, around 85% seen once. Sequences were obtained from peripheral blood. The receptors were sampled from a human donor with active or convalescent COVID-19. The donor label of this sample is uncertain.

The chain joins TRBV10-3 to TRBJ1-6; D gene ambiguous. CDR1 and CDR2 (germline): ENHRY, SYGVKD. The CDR3 runs to 12 residues. The V gene lost 6 bases and the J gene lost 8 bases, with 8 bases spanning the gap. The CDR3 DNA is TGTGCCATCAGGGAGATAGATTCACCCCTCCACTTT. It specifies CAIREIDSPLHF.

This clone was detected only once. The rearrangement joins TRBV11-3 to TRBJ2-3; D is unresolved. Trimming took off 8 bases at V and 6 bases at J, with 12 bases between the two ends. This CDR3 is 12 amino acids long. The germline gives CDR1 SGHNT, CDR2 YENEEA. Written as DNA, the CDR3 is TGTGCCAGCTCGGCCTCCAGGGATACGCAGTATTTT. It codes for CASSASRDTQYF.

This clone was recorded once. This sequence joins TRBV7-9 and TRBJ2-1; 9 nucleotides agree with TRBD1. Germline-derived CDR1 and CDR2 are SEHNR and FQNEAQ (reference sequence). The V gene end was trimmed by 1 base and the J gene end by 7 bases; junction bases not matched to a gene: 5. The CDR3 covers 15 residues. The CDR3 DNA is TGTGCCAGCAGCTTAGGGTGGGACAGGGTGAATGAGCAGTTCTTC. Translation gives CASSLGWDRVNEQFF.

V gene TRBV5-1 combines with J gene TRBJ2-1, with D possibly being TRBD2 (7 bases). The germline V gene encodes CDR1 SGHRS and CDR2 YFSETQ. V was cut by 5 bases and J by 2 bases, with 17 bases left in between. This CDR3 contains 16 residues. CDR3 sequence (DNA): TGCGCCAGCAGGATTACAAACGGGGGGCCCTACAATGAGCAGTTCTTC. Protein product: CASRITNGGPYNEQFF.

This clone came up a few times. This chain uses TRBV6-4 with TRBJ2-3; 8 bases are shared with TRBD2. CDR3 length: 15 residues. Trimming took 4 bases from V and 1 from J; bases not matched to a gene: 4. The germline CDR1 and CDR2 sequences are MRHNA and SNTAGT. This chain's CDR3 is CASSVRGAGTDTQYF. CDR3 in DNA: TGTGCCAGCAGTGTGCGGGGGGCGGGCACAGATACGCAGTATTTT.

The chain uses TRBV7-3 and TRBJ2-7, with D possibly TRBD2 on 5 matching bases. The CDR3 contains 13 residues. V lost 4 bases, J lost 6 bases, and 13 bases lay in between. The germline CDR1 and CDR2 sequences are SGHTA and FQGTGA. This CDR3 reads CASSSGVWGEQYF. In nucleotides, the CDR3 is TGTGCCAGCAGCTCCGGGGTATGGGGCGAGCAGTACTTC.

This rearrangement joins TRBV28 to TRBJ2-5, with D possibly being TRBD2 (5 bases). The CDR3 spans 14 residues. Looked up from germline, CDR1 is MDHEN and CDR2 is SYDVKM. V was pared by 5 bases and J by 5 bases, with 15 bases between. The DNA for the CDR3 is TGTGCCAGCAGTCCCGGGGTCCCGAGGGAGACCCAGTACTTC. As protein: CASSPGVPRETQYF.

This sequence joins TRBV15 and TRBJ2-1; TRBD1 matches at 8 bases. Trimming took 3 bases from V and 9 from J; bases not matched to a gene: 10. The germline CDR1 and CDR2 sequences are LNHNV and YYDKDF (reference sequence). The CDR3 contains 15 residues. CDR3 sequence: CATSRDRALASEQFF. CDR3 DNA sequence: TGTGCCACCAGCAGGGACAGGGCTCTAGCGAGTGAGCAGTTCTTC.

This chain links TRBV5-6 with TRBJ1-2, with 7 bases aligning to TRBD1. The V gene end was trimmed by 3 bases and the J gene end by 4 bases; junction bases not matched to a gene: 9. The germline V gene encodes CDR1 SGHDT and CDR2 YYEEEE. The CDR3 is 15 residues long. The CDR3 region is CASSSRQGGLYGYTF. DNA for the CDR3: TGTGCCAGCAGCTCACGACAGGGTGGCCTCTATGGCTACACCTTC.

This chain uses TRBV7-3 with TRBJ2-3; 7 bases are a match to TRBD1. Germline CDR1 is SGHTA and CDR2 is FQGTGA. V lost 1 base, J lost 2 bases, and 6 bases stayed unmatched. CDR3 length equals 16 residues. This CDR3 is CASSLIGQGDTDTQYF. DNA for the CDR3: TGTGCCAGCAGCTTAATCGGCCAGGGGGACACAGATACGCAGTATTTT. Filled out from reference TRBV7-3 and TRBJ2-3, the complete variable domain reads GAGVSQTPSNKVTEKGKYVELRCDPISGHTALYWYRQSLGQGPEFLIYFQGTGAADDSGLPNDRFFAVRPEGSVSTLKIQRTERGDSAVYLCASSLIGQGDTDTQYFGPGTRLTVL.

Concerning this clone: This specimen includes other DNA sequences encoding the same CDR3. The V call is TRBV7-3, the J call TRBJ2-2, with D maybe TRBD2 (5 bases). With 5 bases removed from V and 1 base from J, the gap between germline ends came to 8 bases. The V gene's germline CDR1 is SGHTA and CDR2 FQGTGA. This CDR3 contains 14 residues. The CDR3 loop reads CASSPGGNTGELFF. In nucleotides, the CDR3 is TGTGCCAGCAGCCCCGGAGGGAACACCGGGGAGCTGTTTTTT.

The DNA of the CDR3 is TGTGCCAGCAGTTACTCAGCCAGGGGGCTTAATTCACCCCTCCACTTT. It encodes CASSYSARGLNSPLHF. J is TRBJ1-6 and V is TRBV6-5; 8 bases match TRBD1. Germline CDR1 MNHEY, CDR2 SVGAGI. CDR3 size: 16 residues. V lost 0 bases to trimming and J lost 6 bases; unmatched junction nucleotides: 4.

The chain couples TRBV30 to TRBJ2-5, with D uncertain. The V end lost 3 bases, the J end lost 1 base, and 9 bases lay between the germline ends. CDR1 is GTSNPN, CDR2 SVGIG, per germline (reference sequence). CDR3 length: 13 amino acids. As DNA, the CDR3 is TGTGCCTGGAGGGAGCTCACCCAAGAGACCCAGTACTTC. Translating gives CAWRELTQETQYF.

This clone was detected only a few times. The CDR3 loop reads CASSQGSGSAPLHF. The CDR3 DNA is TGTGCCAGCAGCCAAGGGTCAGGATCCGCCCCCCTCCACTTT. J is TRBJ1-6 and V is TRBV3-1 (or the pseudogene TRBV3-2); D is unclear. Germline loops: CDR1 LGHDT, CDR2 YNNKEL (reference sequence). The CDR3 runs 14 residues. Between the trimmed V and J ends, which lost 1 base and 13 bases, there was a span of 14 bases.

The CDR3: CASSRSGYQETQYF. The CDR3 DNA reads as TGTGCCAGCAGTCGCAGCGGGTACCAAGAGACCCAGTACTTC. The chain couples TRBV6-5 to TRBJ2-5; TRBD2 is a possible D gene (6 bases). There are 14 residues in the CDR3. Germline-derived CDR1 and CDR2 are MNHEY and SVGAGI. Trimming cost V 5 bases and J 0 bases, with 10 bases left between them.

A word on this clone: Compared with germline, one end of the junction differs, possibly owing to a read error. The rearrangement joins TRBV27 to TRBJ1-2; possibly TRBD1 for D (6 bases). This CDR3 is 14 amino acids long. The germline gives CDR1 MNHEY, CDR2 SMNVEV (reference sequence). The CDR3 DNA is TGTGCCAGCAATTTAGGGGGGGTCGACTATGGCTACACCTTC. It encodes CASNLGGVDYGYTF.

The chain combines TRBV24-1 with TRBJ2-5; 10 bases map to TRBD1. V dropped 4 bases and J dropped 3; count of bases not matched to a gene: 7. Per germline, CDR1 KGHDR and CDR2 SFDVKD. This CDR3 is 16 amino acids long. This CDR3 is CATSDPGTGVEETQYF. DNA of the CDR3: TGTGCCACCAGTGACCCCGGGACAGGGGTCGAAGAGACCCAGTACTTC.

Only a few counts were recorded for this clone. The J gene is TRBJ1-2, the V gene TRBV24-1, with D maybe TRBD1 (5 bases). V shed 4 bases and J shed 3 bases, with 8 bases lying between them. Germline CDR1 KGHDR, CDR2 SFDVKD. The CDR3 runs to 13 residues. The chain's CDR3 is CATSETRDYGYTF. Here the CDR3 DNA reads TGTGCCACCAGTGAAACCAGGGACTATGGCTACACCTTC.

J is TRBJ2-7 and V is TRBV5-1; possibly TRBD1 for D (5 bases). Germline CDR1 is SGHRS and CDR2 is YFSETQ. The V end was cut by 3 bases, the J end by 4 bases, with 8 bases between. The CDR3 runs 12 residues. CDR3 residues: CASSSGSYEQYF. CDR3 DNA sequence: TGCGCCAGCAGCTCAGGGTCGTACGAGCAGTACTTC.

The chain carries TRBV5-1 and TRBJ1-1; possibly TRBD1 for D (6 bases). Looked up from germline, CDR1 is SGHRS and CDR2 is YFSETQ. This CDR3 is 14 amino acids long. Trimming removed 4 bases at V and 7 bases at J, with 17 bases between. CDR3 nucleotide sequence: TGCGCCAGCAGCCCCCCGGGACATAGATTTGAAGCTTTCTTT. Translating it yields CASSPPGHRFEAFF.

This clone came up a few times. The chain employs TRBV3-1 (or the pseudogene TRBV3-2) and TRBJ1-1; D perhaps matches TRBD1 (6 bases). Germline CDR1 reads LGHDT; CDR2 reads YNNKEL (reference sequence). The CDR3 is 15 residues long. V dropped 2 bases and J dropped 11 bases, with 21 bases sitting between them. CDR3 region: CASSQRTGLVSGAFF. CDR3 sequence (DNA): TGTGCCAGCAGCCAACGCACAGGGTTGGTCTCTGGGGCTTTCTTT.

Details on this clone: Other DNA sequences within the sample encode an identical CDR3. V is TRBV5-1 and J is TRBJ1-3, with D unresolved. The V gene lost 2 bases and the J gene lost 0 bases, with 9 bases spanning the gap. CDR1 and CDR2 (germline): SGHRS, YFSETQ. This CDR3 is 15 amino acids long. The CDR3 region has the DNA TGCGCCAGCAGCTTTACCGGAGGCTCTGGAAACACCATATATTTT. Amino acids: CASSFTGGSGNTIYF. The whole variable domain, filled in from reference TRBV5-1 and TRBJ1-3, reads KAGVTQTPRYLIKTRGQQVTLSCSPISGHRSVSWYQQTPGQGLQFLFEYFSETQRNKGNFPGRFSGRQFSNSRSEMNVSTLELGDSALYLCASSFTGGSGNTIYFGEGSWLTVV.

The J gene is TRBJ2-7, the V gene TRBV2, with 14 bases fitting TRBD2. This CDR3 contains 16 residues. CDR1 and CDR2 from the germline V gene are SNHLY and FYNNEI. J gave up 7 bases and V 7 bases, and 12 bases lay outside the gene matches. The chain's CDR3 is CASTDPRLAGGEEQYF. The CDR3 DNA sequence: TGTGCCAGCACCGACCCAAGACTAGCGGGAGGGGAAGAGCAGTACTTC.